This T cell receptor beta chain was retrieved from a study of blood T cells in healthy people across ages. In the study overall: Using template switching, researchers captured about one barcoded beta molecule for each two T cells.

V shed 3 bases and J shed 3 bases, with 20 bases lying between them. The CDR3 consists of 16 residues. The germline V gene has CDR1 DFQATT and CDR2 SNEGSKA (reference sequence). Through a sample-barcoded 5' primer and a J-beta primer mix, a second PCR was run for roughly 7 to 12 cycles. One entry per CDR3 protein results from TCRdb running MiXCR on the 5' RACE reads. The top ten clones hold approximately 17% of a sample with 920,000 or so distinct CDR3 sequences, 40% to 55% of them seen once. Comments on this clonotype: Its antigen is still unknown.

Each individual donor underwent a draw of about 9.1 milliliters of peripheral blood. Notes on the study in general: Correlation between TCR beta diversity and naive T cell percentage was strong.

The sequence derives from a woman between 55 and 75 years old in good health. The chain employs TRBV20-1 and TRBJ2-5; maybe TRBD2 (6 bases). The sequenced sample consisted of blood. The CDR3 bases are TGCAGTGCTAGGCCATTCATGCGGGGCGAAAAAGAGACCCAGTACTTC. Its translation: CSARPFMRGEKETQYF.